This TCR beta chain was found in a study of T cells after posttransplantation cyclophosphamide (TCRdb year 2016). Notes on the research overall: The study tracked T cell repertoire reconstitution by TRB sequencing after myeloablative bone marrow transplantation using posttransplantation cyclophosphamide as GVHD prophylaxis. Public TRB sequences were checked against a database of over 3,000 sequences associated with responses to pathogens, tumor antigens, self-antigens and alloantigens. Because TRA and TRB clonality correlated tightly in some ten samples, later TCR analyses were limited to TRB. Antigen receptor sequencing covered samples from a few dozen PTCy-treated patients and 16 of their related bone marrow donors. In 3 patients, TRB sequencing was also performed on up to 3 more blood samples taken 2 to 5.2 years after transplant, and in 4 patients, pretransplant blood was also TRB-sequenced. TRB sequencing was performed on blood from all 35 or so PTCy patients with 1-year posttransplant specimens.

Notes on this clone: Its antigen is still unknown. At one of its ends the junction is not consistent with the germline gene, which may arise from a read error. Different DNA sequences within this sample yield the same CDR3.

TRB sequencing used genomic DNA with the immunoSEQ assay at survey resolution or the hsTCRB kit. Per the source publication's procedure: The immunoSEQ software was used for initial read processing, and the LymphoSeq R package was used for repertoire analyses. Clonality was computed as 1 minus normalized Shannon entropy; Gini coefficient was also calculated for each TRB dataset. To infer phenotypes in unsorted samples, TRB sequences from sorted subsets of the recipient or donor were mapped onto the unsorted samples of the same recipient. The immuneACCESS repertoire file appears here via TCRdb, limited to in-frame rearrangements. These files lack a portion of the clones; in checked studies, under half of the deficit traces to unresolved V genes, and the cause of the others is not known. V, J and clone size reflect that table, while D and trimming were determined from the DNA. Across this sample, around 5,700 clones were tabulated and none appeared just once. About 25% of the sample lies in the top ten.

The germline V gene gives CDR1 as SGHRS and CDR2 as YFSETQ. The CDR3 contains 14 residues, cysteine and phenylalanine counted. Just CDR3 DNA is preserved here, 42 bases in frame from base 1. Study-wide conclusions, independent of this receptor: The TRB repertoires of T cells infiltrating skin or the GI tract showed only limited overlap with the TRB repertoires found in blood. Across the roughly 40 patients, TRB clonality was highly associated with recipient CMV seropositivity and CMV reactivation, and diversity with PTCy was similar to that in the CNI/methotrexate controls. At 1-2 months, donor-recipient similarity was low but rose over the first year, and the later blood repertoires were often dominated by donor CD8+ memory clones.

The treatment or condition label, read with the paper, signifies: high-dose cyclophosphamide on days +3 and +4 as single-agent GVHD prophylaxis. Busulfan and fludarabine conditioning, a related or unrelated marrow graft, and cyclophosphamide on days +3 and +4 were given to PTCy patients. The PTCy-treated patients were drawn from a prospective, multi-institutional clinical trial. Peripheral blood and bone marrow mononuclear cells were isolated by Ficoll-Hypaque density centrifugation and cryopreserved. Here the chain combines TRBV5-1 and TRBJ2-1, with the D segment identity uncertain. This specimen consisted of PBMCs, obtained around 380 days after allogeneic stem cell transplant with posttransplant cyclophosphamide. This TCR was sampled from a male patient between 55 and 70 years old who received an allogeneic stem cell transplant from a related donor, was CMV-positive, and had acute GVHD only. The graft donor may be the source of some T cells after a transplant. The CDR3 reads CASSLARHYNEQFF. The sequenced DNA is TGTGCCAGCAGCTTGGCTAGGCATTACAATGAGCAGTTCTTC.